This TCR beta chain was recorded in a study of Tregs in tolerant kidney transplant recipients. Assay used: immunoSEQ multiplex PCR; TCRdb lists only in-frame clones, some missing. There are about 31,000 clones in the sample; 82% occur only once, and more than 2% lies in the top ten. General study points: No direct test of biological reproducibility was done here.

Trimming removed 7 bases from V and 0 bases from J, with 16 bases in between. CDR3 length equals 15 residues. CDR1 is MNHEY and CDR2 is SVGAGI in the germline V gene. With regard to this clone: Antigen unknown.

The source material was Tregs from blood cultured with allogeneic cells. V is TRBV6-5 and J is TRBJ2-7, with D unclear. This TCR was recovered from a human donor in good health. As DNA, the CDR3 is TGTGCCAGCATCTTAAATGGTGGTGACTCCTACGAGCAGTACTTC. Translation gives CASILNGGDSYEQYF.